The subject of this entry is one TCR beta chain. Its cognate antigen is unknown. Germline CDR1 and CDR2: MNHEY and SVGAGI. Trimming took 2 bases from V and 3 from J; bases not matched to a gene: 6. The CDR3 runs to 16 residues. The data originate from a study of radiotherapy plus CTLA-4 blockade in lung cancer. Study observations and caveats: Early shifts in blood T cell clones, with interferon-beta, reportedly predicted response best.

Sequencing used immunoSEQ multiplex PCR; TCRdb keeps in-frame clones, though not all of them. The table has about 67,000 clones, around 69% seen once; the top ten hold approximately 15%. The sequence was collected from a human donor with non-small cell lung cancer whose response to radiotherapy plus ipilimumab could not be evaluated. Some clones in this sample may be carry-over from other donors' samples. The sample consisted of peripheral blood, taken from a patient treated with radiotherapy plus ipilimumab. V and J are TRBV6-5 and TRBJ2-7; 11 nucleotides align to TRBD1. As DNA, the CDR3 is TGTGCCAGCAGTTACCGTCTCGGGACAGGGGGCTACGAGCAGTACTTC. Translating it yields CASSYRLGTGGYEQYF.